This TCR beta chain was found in a study of blood T cell repertoires in COVID-19. Study-wide background: Samples taken during acute and convalescent COVID-19 were collected in the United States, Italy and Spain. PBMCs, B-cell-depleted T cells, or T cells provided the cDNA or gDNA that made up the material.

In the study's own analysis: Reference gene primer amplification gave nucleated cell count estimates. The data were produced by immunoSEQ multiplex PCR, yet TCRdb's version contains in-frame clones alone and is incomplete. The V and J calls and the clone size are those of that table, but D and trimming were determined from the DNA. The table lists under 350,000 clones, roughly 91% of them singletons, with roughly 5% in the top ten. The V and J ends lost 4 bases and 3 bases, in that order; junction bases with no gene match: 10. The CDR3 covers 16 residues. Germline lookup yields CDR1 LGHDT and CDR2 YNNKEL (reference sequence).

This TCR came from a man aged 35 to 55 with acute or convalescent COVID-19. Sequenced material: peripheral blood. The gene calls are TRBV3-1 (or the pseudogene TRBV3-2) and TRBJ1-1; TRBD1 agrees at 8 bases. The CDR3: CASSPGQGPGYTEAFF. CDR3 sequence (DNA): TGTGCCAGCAGCCCAGGACAGGGACCTGGCTACACTGAAGCTTTCTTT.